The 5 T cell receptor beta chains in this list originate from one sample, sequenced in a study of shared clonotypes between healthy human individuals. Clones were sequenced by immunoSEQ multiplex PCR, and TCRdb holds only the in-frame ones, with some missing. This table has over 400,000 clones, 81% appearing once. The sample comprised PBMCs. The source of these receptors is a middle-aged woman in good health. Some clones in this sample may be carry-over from other donors' samples.

This chain links TRBV19 with TRBJ2-3; D call uncertain. The CDR3 runs 15 residues. The germline V gene encodes CDR1 LNHDA and CDR2 SQIVND (reference sequence). V was cut by 1 base and J by 3 bases, with 11 bases left in between. The CDR3 nucleotides read TGTGCCAGTAGTATAGGTTCCCGTGGGACAGATACGCAGTATTTT. This sequence encodes CASSIGSRGTDTQYF.

The gene calls are TRBV2 and TRBJ1-1; tentatively, D is TRBD1 (5 bases). Germline CDR1 SNHLY, CDR2 FYNNEI. This CDR3 contains 15 residues. V gave up 3 bases and J gave up 1 base, with 12 bases separating them. The CDR3 DNA is TGTGCCAGCAGTGAGTACAAGGGACCGAACACTGAAGCTTTCTTT. As protein: CASSEYKGPNTEAFF.

The rearrangement uses TRBV27 and TRBJ2-1; 9 bases agree with TRBD2. This CDR3 is 15 amino acids long. The germline V gene encodes CDR1 MNHEY and CDR2 SMNVEV (reference sequence). The ends lost 0 bases at V and 5 bases at J; junction bases unmatched: 2. The CDR3 region has the DNA TGTGCCAGCAGTTTATCTGGGACTAGCAACAATGAGCAGTTCTTC. Translation: CASSLSGTSNNEQFF.

The J gene is TRBJ1-1, the V gene TRBV11-2; D unresolved. Looked up from germline, CDR1 is SGHAT and CDR2 is FQNNGV. This CDR3 spans 13 amino acids. Trimming took off 3 bases at V and 3 bases at J, with 8 bases between the two ends. Here the CDR3 reads CASSFRPYTEAFF. The DNA for the CDR3 is TGTGCCAGCAGCTTCAGGCCCTACACTGAAGCTTTCTTT. Using reference TRBV11-2 and TRBJ1-1 for the parts outside the CDR3, the full variable domain is EAGVAQSPRYKIIEKRQSVAFWCNPISGHATLYWYQQILGQGPKLLIQFQNNGVVDDSQLPKDRFSAERLKGVDSTLKIQPAKLEDSAVYLCASSFRPYTEAFFGQGTRLTVV.

Note on this clone: It is likely a read error: a sequence one base away is far more abundant. The chain joins TRBV27 to TRBJ1-2; D perhaps matches TRBD1 (6 bases). Per germline, CDR1 MNHEY and CDR2 SMNVEV (reference sequence). CDR3 length: 13 amino acids. In DNA form, the CDR3 reads TGTGCCAGCAGTTATACAGGGAGCTATGTCTACACCTTC. This codes for CASSYTGSYVYTF.